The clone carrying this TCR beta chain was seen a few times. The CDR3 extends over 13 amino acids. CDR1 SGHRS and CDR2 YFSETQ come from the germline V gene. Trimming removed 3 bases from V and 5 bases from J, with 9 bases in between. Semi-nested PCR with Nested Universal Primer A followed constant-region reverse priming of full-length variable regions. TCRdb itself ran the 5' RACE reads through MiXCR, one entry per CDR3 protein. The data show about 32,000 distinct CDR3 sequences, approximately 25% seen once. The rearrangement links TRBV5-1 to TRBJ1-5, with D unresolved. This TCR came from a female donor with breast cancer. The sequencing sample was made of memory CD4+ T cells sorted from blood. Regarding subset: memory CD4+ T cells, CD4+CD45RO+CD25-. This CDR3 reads CASSSVPHQPQHF. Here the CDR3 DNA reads TGCGCCAGCAGCTCGGTACCTCATCAGCCCCAGCATTTT.